These T cell receptor beta chains were read from a single sample in a study of blood T cell repertoires in COVID-19. The assay was immunoSEQ multiplex PCR, and TCRdb's table has in-frame clones only and misses some. The repertoire holds some 120,000 clones, 86% seen once, with about 5.4% in the top ten. The sample was peripheral blood. Source of these receptors: a human donor in a cohort sampled during active COVID-19. The CDR3 runs from the conserved cysteine through the conserved F or W. The D gene is left open where the match is weak. The size of a clone is reported for some rows only, either as once, few or many, or as a class for expanded clones.

d_call: TRBD2; clone_size: -; v_call: TRBV3-1/TRBV3-2; j_call: TRBJ2-3; cdr3_nt: TGTGCCAGCAGCCTTCTGGGGGGGACCACAGATACGCAGTATTTT; cdr3_aa: CASSLLGGTTDTQYF
d_call: TRBD1; clone_size: -; v_call: TRBV28; j_call: TRBJ2-1; cdr3_nt: TGTGCCAGCAGTTCCCCCGGGACAGGAGTACATGAGCAGTTCTTC; cdr3_aa: CASSSPGTGVHEQFF
d_call: -; clone_size: -; v_call: TRBV4-3; j_call: TRBJ2-5; cdr3_nt: TGCGCCAGCAGCCAAGATACCAGGGGTGAGACCCAGTACTTC; cdr3_aa: CASSQDTRGETQYF
d_call: -; clone_size: few; v_call: TRBV18; j_call: TRBJ2-7; cdr3_nt: TGTGCCAGCTCACCACCGGACTACTACGAGCAGTACTTC; cdr3_aa: CASSPPDYYEQYF
d_call: TRBD1; clone_size: -; v_call: TRBV7-6; j_call: TRBJ2-3; cdr3_nt: TGTGCCAGCAGCTTAAGGACAGGCCAAGATACGCAGTATTTT; cdr3_aa: CASSLRTGQDTQYF
d_call: -; clone_size: -; v_call: TRBV6-1; j_call: TRBJ1-5; cdr3_nt: TGTGCCAGCAGTGAAGAGTTGGGGCCGTATCAGCCCCAGCATTTT; cdr3_aa: CASSEELGPYQPQHF
d_call: TRBD1; clone_size: once; v_call: TRBV19; j_call: TRBJ2-1; cdr3_nt: TGTGCCAGTAGTTCGCCAGGGGGCAAGATTGAGCAGTTCTTC; cdr3_aa: CASSSPGGKIEQFF
d_call: -; clone_size: few; v_call: TRBV4-3; j_call: TRBJ2-3; cdr3_nt: TGCGCCAGCAGCCAAGGGACGGGAGTCGGAGGCACAGATACGCAGTATTTT; cdr3_aa: CASSQGTGVGGTDTQYF
d_call: TRBD2; clone_size: -; v_call: TRBV5-5; j_call: TRBJ2-3; cdr3_nt: TGTGCCAGCAGCACAACACTAGCGGGAGTGCGAGATACGCAGTATTTT; cdr3_aa: CASSTTLAGVRDTQYF
d_call: -; clone_size: -; v_call: TRBV28; j_call: TRBJ1-1; cdr3_nt: TGTGCCAGCAGTAACTCAGGACTTCGGGGCACTGAAGCTTTCTTT; cdr3_aa: CASSNSGLRGTEAFF
d_call: -; clone_size: -; v_call: TRBV24-1; j_call: TRBJ2-7; cdr3_nt: TGTGCCACCAGCCTAGGGGGGGACGAGCAGTACTTC; cdr3_aa: CATSLGGDEQYF
d_call: -; clone_size: -; v_call: TRBV28; j_call: TRBJ1-5; cdr3_nt: TGTGCCAGCAGCCCCGTATGGCAGGGAAATCAGCCCCAGCATTTT; cdr3_aa: CASSPVWQGNQPQHF
d_call: TRBD1; clone_size: few; v_call: TRBV6-5; j_call: TRBJ1-5; cdr3_nt: TGTGCCAGCAAGGGACAGGGTATGGGCAATCAGCCCCAGCATTTT; cdr3_aa: CASKGQGMGNQPQHF
d_call: TRBD2; clone_size: -; v_call: TRBV27; j_call: TRBJ2-7; cdr3_nt: TGTGCCAGTCGAAGCGGGAGGATCTCCTACGAGCAGTACTTC; cdr3_aa: CASRSGRISYEQYF
d_call: TRBD2; clone_size: -; v_call: TRBV5-1; j_call: TRBJ2-1; cdr3_nt: TGCGCCAGCAGCTTGGTCCTAGCGGGAGATCGTAACGAGCAGTTCTTC; cdr3_aa: CASSLVLAGDRNEQFF
d_call: -; clone_size: once; v_call: TRBV7-8; j_call: TRBJ2-5; cdr3_nt: TGTGCCAGCAGCTTAGATCAGGGAACGGAGACCCAGTACTTC; cdr3_aa: CASSLDQGTETQYF
d_call: -; clone_size: -; v_call: TRBV2; j_call: TRBJ2-7; cdr3_nt: TGTGCCAGCAGTTCCTTAGCGAGCTCCTACGAGCAGTACTTC; cdr3_aa: CASSSLASSYEQYF
d_call: TRBD1; clone_size: -; v_call: TRBV19; j_call: TRBJ1-1; cdr3_nt: TGTGCCTCGCGAGGAACAGGGGAGTACACTGAAGCTTTCTTT; cdr3_aa: CASRGTGEYTEAFF
d_call: TRBD1; clone_size: -; v_call: TRBV18; j_call: TRBJ1-4; cdr3_nt: TGTGCCAGCTCATCGGACCTACAGGGGGTACGCGAAAAACTGTTTTTT; cdr3_aa: CASSSDLQGVREKLFF
d_call: -; clone_size: -; v_call: TRBV2; j_call: TRBJ2-7; cdr3_nt: TGTGCCAGCAAGGCCGACAGTACCTACGAGCAGTACTTC; cdr3_aa: CASKADSTYEQYF
d_call: -; clone_size: -; v_call: TRBV20-1; j_call: TRBJ2-1; cdr3_nt: TGCAGTGCTAGAGATCCCCTCCAGCAGTTCTTC; cdr3_aa: CSARDPLQQFF
d_call: TRBD2; clone_size: -; v_call: TRBV11-2; j_call: TRBJ2-1; cdr3_nt: TGTGCCAGCAGCTTAGAAGCTAGCGGGAGGGCCGGGGTGAATGAGCAGTTCTTC; cdr3_aa: CASSLEASGRAGVNEQFF
d_call: TRBD1; clone_size: few; v_call: TRBV10-3; j_call: TRBJ2-6; cdr3_nt: TGTGCCCCAAGGGACAGAACTCACTCTGGGGCCAACGTCCTGACTTTC; cdr3_aa: CAPRDRTHSGANVLTF
d_call: TRBD1; clone_size: -; v_call: TRBV11-2; j_call: TRBJ1-5; cdr3_nt: TGTGCCAGCAGCTCCGGGGGGGGGACAGGGACAGGTCAGCCCCAGCATTTT; cdr3_aa: CASSSGGGTGTGQPQHF
d_call: -; clone_size: -; v_call: TRBV7-9; j_call: TRBJ1-5; cdr3_nt: TGTGCCAGCAGCTTAGGGCAGTATAGCAATCAGCCCCAGCATTTT; cdr3_aa: CASSLGQYSNQPQHF
d_call: TRBD1; clone_size: -; v_call: TRBV28; j_call: TRBJ1-5; cdr3_nt: TGTGCCAGCAGCCTAAGGGGACAGTACAATCAGCCCCAGCATTTT; cdr3_aa: CASSLRGQYNQPQHF
d_call: -; clone_size: -; v_call: TRBV29-1; j_call: TRBJ1-1; cdr3_nt: TGCAGCACTCGGGTGGGGGGAGTCACTGAAGCTTTCTTT; cdr3_aa: CSTRVGGVTEAFF
d_call: TRBD2; clone_size: -; v_call: TRBV7-9; j_call: TRBJ2-1; cdr3_nt: TGTGCCAGCAGCTTCGGACTAGCGGGAGGGAAGGGGGAGCAGTTCTTC; cdr3_aa: CASSFGLAGGKGEQFF
d_call: TRBD1; clone_size: once; v_call: TRBV11-1; j_call: TRBJ2-7; cdr3_nt: TGTGCCAGCAGCTTAGCGGGACAGGGCGGCGAGCAGTACTTC; cdr3_aa: CASSLAGQGGEQYF
d_call: -; clone_size: -; v_call: TRBV9; j_call: TRBJ1-2; cdr3_nt: TGTGCCAGCAGCGTAAATTTGGGGGCTGATGGCTACACCTTC; cdr3_aa: CASSVNLGADGYTF
d_call: TRBD2; clone_size: -; v_call: TRBV5-6; j_call: TRBJ2-1; cdr3_nt: TGTGCCAGCAGCTTGATTGGGCTAGCGGAATACAATGAGCAGTTCTTC; cdr3_aa: CASSLIGLAEYNEQFF
d_call: -; clone_size: -; v_call: TRBV20-1; j_call: TRBJ2-1; cdr3_nt: TGCAGTGCTCCTGAGTACAATGAGCAGTTCTTC; cdr3_aa: CSAPEYNEQFF
d_call: -; clone_size: -; v_call: TRBV28; j_call: TRBJ2-5; cdr3_nt: TGTGCCAGCAGTTCCGTGGACAGTCAAGAGACCCAGTACTTC; cdr3_aa: CASSSVDSQETQYF
d_call: -; clone_size: -; v_call: TRBV27; j_call: TRBJ1-1; cdr3_nt: TGTGCCAGCAGTCCACAGGGATTCGTGGTTGAAGCTTTCTTT; cdr3_aa: CASSPQGFVVEAFF
d_call: TRBD1; clone_size: -; v_call: TRBV7-2; j_call: TRBJ2-2; cdr3_nt: TGTGCCAGCATCGTTTCCGGGACAGGGACCACCGGGGAGCTGTTTTTT; cdr3_aa: CASIVSGTGTTGELFF
d_call: TRBD2; clone_size: -; v_call: TRBV5-1; j_call: TRBJ2-3; cdr3_nt: TGCGCCAGCAGCCCGCCGCGGGAGGGCCATACAGATACGCAGTATTTT; cdr3_aa: CASSPPREGHTDTQYF
d_call: TRBD1; clone_size: many; v_call: TRBV5-1; j_call: TRBJ1-6; cdr3_nt: TGCGCCAGCAGCTTCCATCCTGGACAGGGGAATAATTCACCCCTCCACTTT; cdr3_aa: CASSFHPGQGNNSPLHF
d_call: TRBD2; clone_size: -; v_call: TRBV5-8; j_call: TRBJ2-3; cdr3_nt: TGTGCCAGCAGCTTGGGTTCTAGCGGGAGAGATACGCAGTATTTT; cdr3_aa: CASSLGSSGRDTQYF
d_call: TRBD1; clone_size: -; v_call: TRBV5-1; j_call: TRBJ1-2; cdr3_nt: TGCGCCAGCAGCAGAATTTTAATGGGACAGGGTGGTGGCTACACCTTC; cdr3_aa: CASSRILMGQGGGYTF
d_call: TRBD1; clone_size: once; v_call: TRBV2; j_call: TRBJ2-7; cdr3_nt: TGTGCCAGCAGTCCAGGGGGCGACTACGAGCAGTACTTC; cdr3_aa: CASSPGGDYEQYF
d_call: -; clone_size: -; v_call: TRBV7-8; j_call: TRBJ2-3; cdr3_nt: TGTGCCAGCTCGGCTAGGCTTTTGGCAGATACGCAGTATTTT; cdr3_aa: CASSARLLADTQYF
d_call: -; clone_size: -; v_call: TRBV20-1; j_call: TRBJ1-1; cdr3_nt: TGCAGTGCTACAGGGCCCACTGAAGCTTTCTTT; cdr3_aa: CSATGPTEAFF
d_call: -; clone_size: -; v_call: TRBV5-5; j_call: TRBJ2-1; cdr3_nt: TGTGCCAGCAGCTTTATCGACAATGAGCAGTTCTTC; cdr3_aa: CASSFIDNEQFF
d_call: TRBD2; clone_size: -; v_call: TRBV5-1; j_call: TRBJ2-7; cdr3_nt: TGCGCCAGCAGCTTGGAGGGCGGGAGCTACGAGCAGTACTTC; cdr3_aa: CASSLEGGSYEQYF
d_call: -; clone_size: -; v_call: TRBV5-6; j_call: TRBJ2-3; cdr3_nt: TGTGCCAGCAGCTCTATTACAGATACGCAGTATTTT; cdr3_aa: CASSSITDTQYF
d_call: -; clone_size: -; v_call: TRBV10-3; j_call: TRBJ1-2; cdr3_nt: TGTGCCATGAGGACAGAAGCTAACTATGGCTACACCTTC; cdr3_aa: CAMRTEANYGYTF
d_call: TRBD2; clone_size: -; v_call: TRBV7-3; j_call: TRBJ2-3; cdr3_nt: TGTGCCAGCAGCCGGGGGGTAGATACGCAGTATTTT; cdr3_aa: CASSRGVDTQYF
d_call: -; clone_size: -; v_call: TRBV29-1; j_call: TRBJ2-3; cdr3_nt: TGCAGCTCGACAGGGGTTAATTGGATAGCGGGTCAAGATACGCAGTATTTT; cdr3_aa: CSSTGVNWIAGQDTQYF
d_call: -; clone_size: -; v_call: TRBV5-5; j_call: TRBJ1-3; cdr3_nt: TGTGCCAGCAGCTTGGCGGGTTTCAGCCTGGGAAACACCATATATTTT; cdr3_aa: CASSLAGFSLGNTIYF
d_call: TRBD1; clone_size: -; v_call: TRBV4-1; j_call: TRBJ1-2; cdr3_nt: TGCGCCAGCAGCCAGGACCGGGACAGCTATGGCTACACCTTC; cdr3_aa: CASSQDRDSYGYTF
d_call: -; clone_size: -; v_call: TRBV5-4; j_call: TRBJ1-2; cdr3_nt: TGTGCCAGCATGTTCACAGGGTACTATGGCTACACCTTC; cdr3_aa: CASMFTGYYGYTF
d_call: -; clone_size: -; v_call: TRBV2; j_call: TRBJ1-2; cdr3_nt: TGTGCCAGCACCCAAGGGGGACATGGAGGCTACACCTTC; cdr3_aa: CASTQGGHGGYTF
d_call: -; clone_size: -; v_call: TRBV6-5; j_call: TRBJ1-1; cdr3_nt: TGTGCCAGCAGTTACTCGATGAGAAACGGGGCTTTCTTT; cdr3_aa: CASSYSMRNGAFF
d_call: TRBD2; clone_size: -; v_call: TRBV5-8; j_call: TRBJ2-5; cdr3_nt: TGTGCCAGCAGCTTGTATATTAGCGGGAAGGATTTAGAGACCCAGTACTTC; cdr3_aa: CASSLYISGKDLETQYF
d_call: -; clone_size: -; v_call: TRBV19; j_call: TRBJ2-5; cdr3_nt: TGTGCCAGTAGTATGGGAGCCATCCAAGAGACCCAGTACTTC; cdr3_aa: CASSMGAIQETQYF
d_call: TRBD2; clone_size: -; v_call: TRBV5-6; j_call: TRBJ2-5; cdr3_nt: TGTGCCAGCAGCTTGCCTAGCGGGACTGGGAGGGAGACCCAGTACTTC; cdr3_aa: CASSLPSGTGRETQYF
d_call: -; clone_size: -; v_call: TRBV27; j_call: TRBJ2-7; cdr3_nt: TGTGCCAGCAGTGCTCGGGAGTCCGGGTGGTACGAGCAGTACTTC; cdr3_aa: CASSARESGWYEQYF
d_call: -; clone_size: -; v_call: TRBV10-3; j_call: TRBJ1-5; cdr3_nt: TGTGCCATCAGTAGGGGAAACCAGCCCCAGCATTTT; cdr3_aa: CAISRGNQPQHF